The clone carrying this TCR beta chain was observed at least ten times. Its matching antigen is unknown. Germline V gives CDR1 MNHNS, CDR2 SASEGT. V lost 3 bases and J lost 0, with 23 bases in between. The length of the CDR3 is 19 residues. Authors of the study amplified TCR beta CDR3 regions from RNA transcripts. TCR CDR3 underwent first-round RT-PCR with the HTBI primer set. TCRdb ran MiXCR on the multiplex PCR reads and lists one entry per CDR3 protein. This table holds around 690,000 distinct CDR3 sequences, less than 25% found once. The study left out patients who had uncontrolled infection, other autoimmune disease, pregnancy or lactation. The data were taken from a study of T cells in Graves' hyperthyroidism and ophthalmopathy. Points from the study as a whole: Appearing also in blood were most of the thyroid clonotypes expanded above 0.001.

The sample comprised blood. The sequence was obtained from a man aged 25-45 years with Graves' ophthalmopathy. V is TRBV6-1 and J is TRBJ1-1, with a weak D call TRBD1 (5 bases). In DNA, the CDR3 is TGTGCCAGCAGTGATACGGCGAGGATTTTGACAGCCTTGAACACTGAAGCTTTCTTT. It codes for CASSDTARILTALNTEAFF.